These 8 T cell receptor beta chains originate from one sample sequenced in a study of blood T cell repertoires in COVID-19. Measured with immunoSEQ multiplex PCR; TCRdb has only the in-frame clones, and not every one. Of roughly 150,000 clones in the sample, 86% were seen once. Sequencing was carried out using peripheral blood. All receptors come from a woman in her sixties or seventies with acute or convalescent COVID-19.

This clone was observed a handful of times. This chain uses TRBV5-6 with TRBJ1-2; tentative D call: TRBD1 (6 bases). Germline CDR1 is SGHDT and CDR2 is YYEEEE. The CDR3 runs 13 residues. V was pared by 1 base and J by 10 bases, with 14 bases between. The CDR3 sequence: CASSLNRAYHYTF. The CDR3, as DNA: TGTGCCAGCAGCTTGAACAGGGCGTACCACTACACCTTC.

The rearrangement links TRBV28 to TRBJ1-5, with TRBD1 as a possible D gene (5 bases). V shed 5 bases and J shed 7 bases, with 12 bases lying between them. The V gene's germline CDR1 is MDHEN and CDR2 SYDVKM. The CDR3 spans 13 residues. CDR3 sequence reads: CASSPLGGQPQHF. DNA of the CDR3: TGTGCCAGCAGTCCCCTCGGGGGGCAGCCCCAGCATTTT.

This rearrangement joins TRBV9 to TRBJ1-6, with TRBD1 matching 11 bases. The germline CDR1 and CDR2 sequences are SGDLS and YYNGEE. This CDR3 is built from 15 residues. Losses at the gene ends were 3 bases for V and 10 bases for J; bases not matched to a gene: 6. The CDR3 DNA reads as TGTGCCAGCAGCGGGACAGGGGGCTCAAGCTCACCCCTCCACTTT. It encodes CASSGTGGSSSPLHF. Together with reference TRBV9 and TRBJ1-6, the CDR3 gives the full variable domain: DSGVTQTPKHLITATGQRVTLRCSPRSGDLSVYWYQQSLDQGLQFLIQYYNGEERAKGNILERFSAQQFPDLHSELNLSSLELGDSALYFCASSGTGGSSSPLHFGNGTRLTVT.

As to this clone: Just one base apart from a much larger clone, this may be a read error. Other DNA variants within this sample encode the same CDR3. This rearrangement joins TRBV19 to TRBJ2-7; 9 bases line up with TRBD1. With 3 bases clipped from V and 6 bases from J, the junction kept 3 bases outside the gene matches. The CDR3 sequence is 13 residues long. CDR1 and CDR2 (germline): LNHDA, SQIVND (reference sequence). The CDR3: CASSIGTGSEQYF. The CDR3 coding sequence is TGTGCCAGTAGTATTGGGACAGGGAGCGAGCAGTACTTC.

The chain recombines TRBV6-1 with TRBJ1-2; D might be TRBD1 (5 bases). The CDR3 is 18 amino acids. Between the trimmed V and J ends, which lost 1 base and 0 bases, there was a span of 18 bases. Germline-derived CDR1 and CDR2 are MNHNS and SASEGT. CDR3 residues: CASSEVLQTASTNYGYTF. The CDR3 nucleotides are TGTGCCAGCAGTGAAGTCCTACAGACAGCTTCCACTAACTATGGCTACACCTTC.

In this sample, this clone turned up once. J is TRBJ2-7 and V is TRBV6-2 or TRBV6-3; D gene ambiguous. This CDR3 is built from 14 residues. The germline CDR1 and CDR2 sequences are MNHEY and SVGEGT. V was clipped by 4 bases and J by 3 bases, with 13 bases between them. This chain's CDR3 is CASSWSRRNYEQYF. As DNA, the CDR3 is TGTGCCAGCAGTTGGAGCAGAAGAAACTACGAGCAGTACTTC.

V and J are TRBV18 and TRBJ1-2; D gene uncertain. The CDR3 runs 14 residues. Trimming cost V 2 bases and J 3 bases, with 10 bases left between them. Germline CDR1 reads KGHSH; CDR2 reads LQKENI. The CDR3 reads CASSPNYGDYGYTF. The CDR3 DNA follows: TGTGCCAGCTCACCAAACTACGGTGACTATGGCTACACCTTC.

V usage is TRBV6-2 or TRBV6-3 and J usage is TRBJ1-1; D is perhaps TRBD1 (6 bases). CDR1 and CDR2 from the germline V gene are MNHEY and SVGEGT. This CDR3 region has 15 residues. Trimming removed 6 bases from V and 0 bases from J, with 14 bases in between. CDR3 sequence (DNA): TGTGCCAGCAGCCGGGCGGGGGCCATGAACACTGAAGCTTTCTTT. Translating gives CASSRAGAMNTEAFF.